This is a list of T cell receptor beta chains from one sample in a study of CD8 T cells in Susac syndrome. TCRdb fed the immunoSEQ multiplex PCR reads into MiXCR, producing one record per CDR3 protein. The sample includes some 400,000 distinct CDR3 sequences, 85% of them seen just once. Sequencing used CD8+ T cells from PBMCs. These receptors all come from a human donor with multiple sclerosis. Both conserved end residues are trimmed from each CDR3. A D gene is named only where the DNA matches it firmly. Some rows mark clone size as missing; the rest say once, few, many or name a class of expanded clone.

>.|TRBD1|TRBV13
ASSSRQAPRQGFKAF
>.|.|TRBV3-1
ASSQSIGPTDTQY
>.|TRBD1|TRBV11-2
ASSIGQGFLPAGEVSGELF
>.|TRBD1|TRBV27
ASRRIGTGGPGANVLT
>.|.|TRBV4-1
ASSRRQLNEKLF
>.|.|TRBV5-8
ASSLGQSTDTQY
>few|.|TRBV19
ASSIGGGEQY
>few|.|TRBV30
AWSVGNEQF
>.|.|TRBV27
ASIGTDSNEQY
>.|.|TRBV27
ASSFLGRGYEQY
>.|.|TRBV6-5
ASKYGAGVDEQF
>.|.|TRBV2
ANSAAIGTNYGYT
>.|.|TRBV7-9
ASSTGLAYNEQF
>.|TRBD2|TRBV19
ASSLLDSGANEQF
>.|.|TRBV30
AWSVGASGNTIY
>.|.|TRBV5-1
ASSPGYDYGYT
>.|TRBD1|TRBV27
ASSLGTGQGVEQY
>.|TRBD2|TRBV7-9
ASSPLAGGYDEQF
>.|.|TRBV19
ASSINQGTGELF
>.|TRBD1|TRBV27
ASSLSGQGPGANVLT
>.|.|TRBV4-1
ASSPENGELF
>.|.|TRBV20-1
SARDLGVVSSYGYT
>.|.|TRBV6-5
ASSYSSMVVLGARTEAF
>.|TRBD2|TRBV6-1
ASSGISGADTQY
>.|TRBD1|TRBV5-6
ASSLQGTGWLTEAF
>.|.|TRBV21-1
ASSVASNTIY
>.|.|TRBV7-2
ASSLGGLFATNEKLF
>.|TRBD2|TRBV25-1
ASSDDHREEYNEQF
>.|.|TRBV25-1
ASSTRGNEQF
>.|.|TRBV4-1
ASSQDYGSGANVLT
>.|TRBD2|TRBV5-1
ASSLVSGLAAYNEQF
>few|.|TRBV12-3/TRBV12-4
ASSLGTSGYT
>few|.|TRBV9
ASSVGDYEKLF
>.|.|TRBV12-3/TRBV12-4
ASSFVLNTDTQY
>.|.|TRBV10-2
ASSSTDLNEKLF
>.|.|TRBV2
ASSVKGYSNQPQH
>.|.|TRBV29-1
SVEDLGYRSYNEQF
>.|TRBD1|TRBV27
TSSLGQGASYEQY
>.|.|TRBV12-5
ASGSPEDPTDTQY
>.|.|TRBV7-9
ASSGVGASVDEQY
>.|TRBD1|TRBV27
ASSPGGTGFYYEQY
>.|TRBD1|TRBV27
ASSLTGWDTEAF
>.|TRBD1|TRBV7-9
ASSRPTGENTGELF
>.|.|TRBV6-1
ASSEALLGDGTGELF
>.|.|TRBV14
ASVLGSGADTEAF
>once|TRBD2|TRBV27
ASRAGLAGGQQF
>.|TRBD1|TRBV25-1
ASEPGGPDTQY
>once|.|TRBV7-7
ASSRTDFTGELF
>.|.|TRBV19
ATEDINTGELF
>once|.|TRBV20-1
SARSRAGGYT
>.|TRBD1|TRBV6-1
ASSEAFPVAYTGGQLKETQY
>.|.|TRBV27
ASSSLRDGTDTQY
>.|.|TRBV18
ASSPRRGRGETQY
>.|TRBD1|TRBV6-5
ASSYQIRDRGITNYGYT
>.|.|TRBV2
ATPYRETQY
>.|.|TRBV25-1
ASSEGNQPQH
>once|.|TRBV5-5
ASSLEGNTGEKLF
>.|TRBD2|TRBV10-3
AISEGSSGRVEY